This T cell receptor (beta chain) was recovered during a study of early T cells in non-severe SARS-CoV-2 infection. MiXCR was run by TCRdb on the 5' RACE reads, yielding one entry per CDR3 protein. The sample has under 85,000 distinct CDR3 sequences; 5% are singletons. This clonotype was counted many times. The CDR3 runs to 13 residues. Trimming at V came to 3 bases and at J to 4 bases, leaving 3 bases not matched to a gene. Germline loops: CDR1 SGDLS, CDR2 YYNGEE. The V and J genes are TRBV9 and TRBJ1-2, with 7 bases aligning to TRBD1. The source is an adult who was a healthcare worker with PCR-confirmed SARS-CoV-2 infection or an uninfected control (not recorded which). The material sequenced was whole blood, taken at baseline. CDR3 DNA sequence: TGTGCCAGCAGCGCGGGACAGATCTATGGCTACACCTTC. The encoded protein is CASSAGQIYGYTF.